This entry lists 5 T cell receptor beta chains sequenced from one sample in a study of identical twins. TCRdb recomputed calls from the 5' RACE reads with MiXCR, one row per CDR3 protein. The sample contains about 530,000 distinct CDR3 sequences, 20% to 25% of which appear only once. This sample was shared with a second study, whose subject was yellow fever vaccine responses in identical twins.

The sequenced material came from CD4+ T cells sorted from blood. The receptors come from a woman aged 18-35 years in good health.

The chain links TRBV5-1 to TRBJ2-1; TRBD2 matches at 12 bases. Germline loops: CDR1 SGHRS, CDR2 YFSETQ. V gave up 4 bases and J gave up 6 bases; unmatched junction bases: 5. The CDR3 extends over 15 amino acids. In nucleotides, the CDR3 is TGCGCCAGCAGCCCACCTAGCGGGAGGGTCAATGAGCAGTTCTTC. Translating gives CASSPPSGRVNEQFF.

This clonotype has only a few counts. V usage is TRBV6-7 and J usage is TRBJ2-7; TRBD2 might be the D (7 bases). TRBV6-7 is an ORF; its function is uncertain. The germline V and J ends were trimmed by 8 bases and 9 bases, with 26 bases remaining between them. The CDR3 spans 15 residues. DNA for the CDR3: TGTGCCAGCGGAGCGATTGGGGCGGGGGCTAGCTGGCAGTACTTC. Its translation: CASGAIGAGASWQYF.

V usage is TRBV2 and J usage is TRBJ2-7; 7 bases align to TRBD1. The CDR3 is made up of 14 amino acids. From germline, CDR1 is SNHLY and CDR2 FYNNEI. V lost 10 bases, J lost 3 bases, and 12 bases stayed unmatched. The CDR3 loop is CATSFGTVNYEQYV. CDR3 sequence (DNA): TGTGCCACATCATTCGGGACAGTCAACTACGAGCAGTACGTC.

This CDR3 is CASSLEATYGNTIYF. As DNA, the CDR3 is TGCGCCAGCAGCTTGGAGGCGACATACGGAAACACCATATATTTT. V gene TRBV5-1 combines with J gene TRBJ1-3, with D uncertain. V shed 0 bases and J shed 4 bases, with 11 bases lying between them. The CDR3 has 15 amino acids. Germline V gene lookup returns CDR1 SGHRS and CDR2 YFSETQ.

This clonotype was seen a handful of times. The V gene is TRBV2, the J gene TRBJ2-5, with a tentative D call TRBD1 (6 bases). Germline V gene lookup returns CDR1 SNHLY and CDR2 FYNNEI. CDR3 length: 16 amino acids. V lost 6 bases and J lost 0, with 17 bases in between. The CDR3, as DNA: TGTGCCAGCAGGGTTCACAGGGAACCGTACCAAGAGACCCAGTACTTC. Amino acid sequence: CASRVHREPYQETQYF.